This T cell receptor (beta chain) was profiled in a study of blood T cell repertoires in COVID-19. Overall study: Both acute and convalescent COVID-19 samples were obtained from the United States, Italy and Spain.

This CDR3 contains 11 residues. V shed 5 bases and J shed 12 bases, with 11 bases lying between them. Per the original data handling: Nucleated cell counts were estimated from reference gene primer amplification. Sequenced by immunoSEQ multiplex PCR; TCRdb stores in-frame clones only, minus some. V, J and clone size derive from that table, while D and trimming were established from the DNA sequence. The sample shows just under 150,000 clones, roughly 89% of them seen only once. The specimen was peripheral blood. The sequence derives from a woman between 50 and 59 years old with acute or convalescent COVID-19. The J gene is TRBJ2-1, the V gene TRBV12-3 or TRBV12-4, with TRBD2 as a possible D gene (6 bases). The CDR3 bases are TGTGCCAGCAGTAAAGGAGGGTGGCAGTTCTTC. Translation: CASSKGGWQFF.